This T cell receptor beta chain stems from a study of T cells in localized non-small cell lung cancer. Overall study findings and caveats: Longer overall survival was linked to higher blood T cell density.

Using immunoSEQ multiplex PCR, the repertoire was profiled, and TCRdb retains in-frame clones only, with some absent. The sample contains about 40,000 clones, about 86% of which appear only once. In this sample, this clone turned up once. Antigen unknown. V lost 4 bases, J lost 1 base, and 13 bases lay in between. This CDR3 is built from 15 residues. Germline CDR1 and CDR2: MDHEN and SYDVKM. The rearrangement links TRBV28 to TRBJ1-1; weak D call: TRBD1 (5 bases). This clonotype was sampled from a man aged 35-69 years with stage I lung adenocarcinoma. This specimen was peripheral blood, taken before any cancer treatment. This chain's CDR3 is CASSWTGTENTEAFF. Written as DNA, the CDR3 is TGTGCCAGCAGTTGGACCGGGACGGAGAACACTGAAGCTTTCTTT.